This T cell receptor (beta chain) stems from a study of cytomegalovirus exposure and HLA in healthy donors. Background on the study: Among about 400 genotyped donors, 80% to 90% fell in the Caucasian-associated ancestry cluster.

Amplification used 60 Vbeta primers and 13 Jbeta primers. As processed by the authors: A follow-up analysis tallied around 80 million unique TCR beta chains, some 9.9 million shared. Here immunoSEQ multiplex PCR was the method, and the copy in TCRdb shows in-frame clones only, minus some. V and J calls and clone size come straight from that table; D and trimming were deduced from the DNA. The sample yields under 200,000 clones, roughly 83% seen once. The ends lost 5 bases at V and 6 bases at J; junction bases unmatched: 6. Germline assignment: CDR1 SGHTA and CDR2 FQGNSA. This CDR3 is built from 14 residues.

Sequencing was performed on PBMCs. V usage is TRBV7-2 and J usage is TRBJ2-2, with 7 nucleotides matching TRBD2. This receptor was obtained from a woman between 50 and 59 years old in good health and CMV-seronegative. CDR3 DNA: TGTGCCAGCAGCCATTTGGGGGGGGCCGGGGAGCTGTTTTTT. Translation: CASSHLGGAGELFF.